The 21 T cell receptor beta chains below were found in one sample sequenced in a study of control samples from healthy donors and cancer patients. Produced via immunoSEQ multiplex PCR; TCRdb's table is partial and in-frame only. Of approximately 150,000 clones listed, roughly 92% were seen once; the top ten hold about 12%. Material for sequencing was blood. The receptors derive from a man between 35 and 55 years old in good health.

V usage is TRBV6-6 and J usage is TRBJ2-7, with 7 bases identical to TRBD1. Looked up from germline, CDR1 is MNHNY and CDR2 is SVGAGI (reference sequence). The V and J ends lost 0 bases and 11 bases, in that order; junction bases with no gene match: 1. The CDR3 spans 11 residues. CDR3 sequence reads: CASSYSGTEYF. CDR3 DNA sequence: TGTGCCAGCAGTTACTCTGGGACAGAGTACTTC.

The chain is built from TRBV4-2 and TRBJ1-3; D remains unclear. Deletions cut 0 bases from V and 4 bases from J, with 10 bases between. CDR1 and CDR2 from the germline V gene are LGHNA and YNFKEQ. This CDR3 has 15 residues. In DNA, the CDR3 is TGTGCCAGCAGCCAAGATTTACGCACGGGAAACACCATATATTTT. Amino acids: CASSQDLRTGNTIYF.

The CDR3 is CASSLDGNQPQHF. The CDR3 DNA follows: TGTGCCAGCAGCCTAGACGGGAATCAGCCCCAGCATTTT. The V gene is TRBV7-3, the J gene TRBJ1-5, with D hard to call. There are 13 residues in the CDR3. From germline, CDR1 is SGHTA and CDR2 FQGTGA. Trimming cost V 5 bases and J 4 bases, with 9 bases left between them.

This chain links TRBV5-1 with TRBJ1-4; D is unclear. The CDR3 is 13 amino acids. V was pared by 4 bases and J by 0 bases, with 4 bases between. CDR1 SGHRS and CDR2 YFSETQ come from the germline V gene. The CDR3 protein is CASSLATNEKLFF. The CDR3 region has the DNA TGCGCCAGCAGCCTCGCAACTAATGAAAAACTGTTTTTT.

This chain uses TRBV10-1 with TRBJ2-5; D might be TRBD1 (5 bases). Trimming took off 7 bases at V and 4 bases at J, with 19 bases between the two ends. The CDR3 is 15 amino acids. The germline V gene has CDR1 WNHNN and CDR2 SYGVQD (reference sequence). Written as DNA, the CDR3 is TGCGCCAGCACTGTACCAGGGCAGAGGAGAGAGACCCAGTACTTC. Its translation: CASTVPGQRRETQYF.

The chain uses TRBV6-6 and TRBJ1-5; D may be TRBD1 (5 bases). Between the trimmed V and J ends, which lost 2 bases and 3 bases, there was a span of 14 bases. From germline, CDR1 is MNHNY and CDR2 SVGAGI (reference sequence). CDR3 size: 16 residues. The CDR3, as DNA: TGTGCCAGCAGTTACCCCAGGGAGGGCCACAATCAGCCCCAGCATTTT. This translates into CASSYPREGHNQPQHF.

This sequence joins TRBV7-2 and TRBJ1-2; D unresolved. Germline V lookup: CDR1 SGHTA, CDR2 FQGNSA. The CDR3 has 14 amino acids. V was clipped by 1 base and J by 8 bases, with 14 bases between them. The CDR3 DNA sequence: TGTGCCAGCAGCTTAGTAGGCGGGGAACGGGGCTACACCTTC. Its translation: CASSLVGGERGYTF.

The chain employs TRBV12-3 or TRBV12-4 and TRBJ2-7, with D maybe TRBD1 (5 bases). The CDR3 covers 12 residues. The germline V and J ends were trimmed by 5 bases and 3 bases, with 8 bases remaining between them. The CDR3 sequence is CASSLRVYEQYF. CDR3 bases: TGTGCCAGCAGTCTCAGGGTCTACGAGCAGTACTTC.

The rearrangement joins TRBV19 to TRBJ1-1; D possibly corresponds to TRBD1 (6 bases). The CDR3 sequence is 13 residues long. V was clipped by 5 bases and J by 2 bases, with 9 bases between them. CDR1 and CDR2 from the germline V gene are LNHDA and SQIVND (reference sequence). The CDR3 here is CASSQGLNTEAFF. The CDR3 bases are TGTGCCAGTAGTCAGGGGTTAAACACTGAAGCTTTCTTT.

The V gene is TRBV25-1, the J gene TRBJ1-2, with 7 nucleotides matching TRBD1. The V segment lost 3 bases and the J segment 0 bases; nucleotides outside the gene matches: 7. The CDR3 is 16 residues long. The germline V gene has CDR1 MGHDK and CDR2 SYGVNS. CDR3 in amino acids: CASSDLRDSANYGYTF. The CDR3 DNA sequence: TGTGCCAGCAGTGATCTCCGGGACAGTGCTAACTATGGCTACACCTTC.

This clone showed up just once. CDR3: CASSLVVIADGYTF. The CDR3 DNA sequence: TGTGCCAGCAGCTTAGTAGTGATAGCCGATGGCTACACCTTC. The rearrangement joins TRBV11-2 to TRBJ1-2, with D hard to call. The V gene lost 1 base and the J gene lost 6 bases, with 12 bases spanning the gap. CDR1 SGHAT and CDR2 FQNNGV come from the germline V gene. CDR3 length: 14 residues.

The CDR3 loop is CASSDGTDSYEQYF. The CDR3 DNA is TGTGCCAGCAGCGACGGGACAGACTCCTACGAGCAGTACTTC. The V call is TRBV28, the J call TRBJ2-7; 7 positions match TRBD1. Germline CDR1 and CDR2: MDHEN and SYDVKM. The J segment lost 0 bases and the V segment lost 6 bases, leaving 5 bases of the junction unmatched. The CDR3 totals 14 residues.

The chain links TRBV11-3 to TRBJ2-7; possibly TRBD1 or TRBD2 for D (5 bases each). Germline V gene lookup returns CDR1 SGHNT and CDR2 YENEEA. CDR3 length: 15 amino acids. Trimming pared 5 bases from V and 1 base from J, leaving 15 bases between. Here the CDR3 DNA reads TGTGCCAGCAGCAAAGGTTGGGACGGATCCTACGAGCAGTACTTC. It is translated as CASSKGWDGSYEQYF.

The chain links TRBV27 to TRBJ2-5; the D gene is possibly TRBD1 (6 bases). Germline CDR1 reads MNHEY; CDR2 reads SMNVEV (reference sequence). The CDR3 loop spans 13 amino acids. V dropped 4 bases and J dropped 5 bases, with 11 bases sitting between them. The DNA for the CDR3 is TGTGCCAGCAGTTCCCCCGACAGGGAGACCCAGTACTTC. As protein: CASSSPDRETQYF.

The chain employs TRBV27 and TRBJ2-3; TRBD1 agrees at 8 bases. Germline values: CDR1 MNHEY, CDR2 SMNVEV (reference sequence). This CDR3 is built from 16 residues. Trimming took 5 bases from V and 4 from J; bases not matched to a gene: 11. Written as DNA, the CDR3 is TGTGCCAGCAGTGACCCCCGGGACAGGAACCCAGATACGCAGTATTTT. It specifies CASSDPRDRNPDTQYF.

The CDR3 region is CASTQAGGSYEQYF. The DNA for the CDR3 is TGTGCCAGTACCCAGGCAGGGGGGTCCTACGAGCAGTACTTC. This sequence joins TRBV19 and TRBJ2-7; TRBD1 is a possible D gene (7 bases). V dropped 7 bases and J dropped 1 base, with 14 bases sitting between them. The CDR3 totals 14 residues. Germline V gives CDR1 LNHDA, CDR2 SQIVND (reference sequence).

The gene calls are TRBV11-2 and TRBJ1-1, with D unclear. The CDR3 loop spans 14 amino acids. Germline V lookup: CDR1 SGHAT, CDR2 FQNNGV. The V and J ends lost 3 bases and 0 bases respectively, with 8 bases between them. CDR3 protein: CASSFSGMNTEAFF. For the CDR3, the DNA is TGTGCCAGCAGCTTTTCAGGCATGAACACTGAAGCTTTCTTT. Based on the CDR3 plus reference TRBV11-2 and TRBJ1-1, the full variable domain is EAGVAQSPRYKIIEKRQSVAFWCNPISGHATLYWYQQILGQGPKLLIQFQNNGVVDDSQLPKDRFSAERLKGVDSTLKIQPAKLEDSAVYLCASSFSGMNTEAFFGQGTRLTVV.

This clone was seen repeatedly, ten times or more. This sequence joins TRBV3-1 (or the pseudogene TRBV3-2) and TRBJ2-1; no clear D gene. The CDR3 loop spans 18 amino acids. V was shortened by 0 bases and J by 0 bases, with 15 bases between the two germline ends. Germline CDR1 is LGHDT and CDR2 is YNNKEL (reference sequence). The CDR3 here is CASSQDPDLFSSYNEQFF. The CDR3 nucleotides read TGTGCCAGCAGCCAAGACCCCGACCTTTTCAGCTCCTACAATGAGCAGTTCTTC.

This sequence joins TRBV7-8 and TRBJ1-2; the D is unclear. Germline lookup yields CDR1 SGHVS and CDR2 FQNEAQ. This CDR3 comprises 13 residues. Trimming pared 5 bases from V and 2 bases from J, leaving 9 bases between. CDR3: CASSADENYGYTF. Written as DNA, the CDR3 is TGTGCCAGCAGCGCGGACGAGAACTATGGCTACACCTTC.

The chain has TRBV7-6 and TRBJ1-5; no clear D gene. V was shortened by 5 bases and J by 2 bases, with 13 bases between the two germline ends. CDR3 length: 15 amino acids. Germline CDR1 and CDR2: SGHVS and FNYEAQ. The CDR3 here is CASSPDITGNQPQHF. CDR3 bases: TGTGCCAGCAGCCCCGACATTACAGGCAATCAGCCCCAGCATTTT.

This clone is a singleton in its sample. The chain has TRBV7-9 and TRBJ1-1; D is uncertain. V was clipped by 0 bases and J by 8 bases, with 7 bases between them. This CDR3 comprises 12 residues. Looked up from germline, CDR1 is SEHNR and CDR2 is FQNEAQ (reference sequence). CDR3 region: CASSLALGEAFF. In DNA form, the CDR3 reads TGTGCCAGCAGCTTAGCCCTGGGGGAAGCTTTCTTT. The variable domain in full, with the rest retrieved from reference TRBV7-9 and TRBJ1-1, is DTGVSQNPRHKITKRGQNVTFRCDPISEHNRLYWYRQTLGQGPEFLTYFQNEAQLEKSRLLSDRFSAERPKGSFSTLEIQRTEQGDSAMYLCASSLALGEAFFGQGTRLTVV.